Reported below is one T cell receptor (beta chain). Its antigen has not been determined. Base qualities are not provided; no much larger clone lies one nucleotide away. The entry originates in a study of T cell responses to AZD1222 COVID-19 vaccine (TCRdb year 2021). With respect to the entire study: AZD1222 recipients given second doses at about 4 weeks or at about 12 weeks were pooled, since spike-specific TCR depth and breadth were not found to differ between the two schedules. A total of 230 to 250 trial participants underwent TCR sequencing, of whom 207 had received two doses of AZD1222 and some 25 had received two doses of the MenACWY control vaccine. Enrollment into the trials was organized by age into subgroups of 18-55, 56-69 and 70-plus years, and those subgroups contained approximately 150, 30 and 60 TCR-sequenced participants, respectively. What the research found in general, with its limitations: Reportedly, almost half of the unique spike-specific TCRs recognized epitopes lying outside the regions that are mutated in the B.1.351 and B.1.1.7 variants. The whole spike protein was spanned by vaccine-associated CD4 TCRs, and dominant responses were seen in regions 160-218 and 743-854. The 56-69-year group was small, and its depth increase did not reach significance, likely because of low power. Participants were mostly white British and included more females than males, and it was suggested by the authors that clonal diversity may have been underestimated. Conclusions about previously exposed vaccinees are limited, since just a handful of AZD1222 recipients were seropositive for SARS-CoV-2 at baseline. Spike-specific TCR breadth and depth rose significantly after two AZD1222 doses compared with day 0 and with MenACWY recipients. Because no day 14 peak-response samples were available, the repertoires could be characterized only after the peak T cell response.

The time point label here, explained by the study, means: baseline before first vaccination. Samples from vaccinated people were obtained from the UK trials COV001 and COV002, which included a single-blind randomized controlled phase 2/3 trial of AZD1222 (ChAdOx1 nCoV-19) in healthy adults. For TCRbeta chain sequencing, PBMC samples were collected from trial participants at day 0 and at day 28 after the second dose. From its cysteine to its phenylalanine, the CDR3 spans 15 amino acids. CDR3 DNA only is kept here, 45 bases in frame from base 1. V is reduced by 2 bases and J by 0 bases, leaving a spacing of 10 bases between them. CDR1 and CDR2 were assigned from the germline V gene as SGHVS and FQNEAQ. The CDR3 regions of human TCRbeta chains were analyzed by immunosequencing. Concerning the study's data processing: TCRs in the repertoires were matched against a reference library of SARS-CoV-2-specific TCRs that had been generated with the MIRA antigen-specificity platform. Breadth was defined as the fraction of unique TCRs that were SARS-CoV-2-associated, and depth was defined as the fraction of total T cells that were SARS-CoV-2-associated. Each spike-specific TCR was assigned to its reactive spike region and to a CD4 or CD8 class using the MIRA data. Log10-transformed breadth and depth values were compared by one-way ANOVA with Sidak's multiple comparisons tests. As stored in TCRdb, this immuneACCESS dataset retains in-frame rearrangements with V and J assigned. A fraction of the clones does not appear; measured against another copy, unresolved V genes explain less than half of the discrepancy, and the remainder lacks a known reason. The DNA was the basis for D and trimming; V, J and clone size are from that table. Counted in this sample were tens of thousands of clones; over 70% of them appeared once. Around 3.9% of the sample is held by the ten biggest clonotypes.

Rearrangement joined TRBV7-8 to TRBJ1-1, with a tentative D gene TRBD1 over 6 matching bases. The sample consisted of peripheral blood, taken on day 0 of AZD1222 vaccination. This sequence was found in an adult in good health. The base sequence is TGTGCCAGCAGCTTAACCGGACAGTTGAACACTGAAGCTTTCTTT. The translation is CASSLTGQLNTEAFF.